One sample yielded the 4 T cell receptor beta chains listed below, sequenced in a study of blood T cell repertoires in COVID-19 (dated by TCRdb to about 2020). The method was the immunoSEQ multiplex PCR assay. TCRdb took this table from immuneACCESS and kept in-frame rearrangements with V and J called. Such tables lack part of the clones; where checked against another copy, unresolved V genes explain under half of the gap, and the rest is unexplained. This sample is represented by over 600,000 clones; 90% of them were singletons. Of the sample, under 0.3% falls within the top ten clones. Sample: peripheral blood. Source of these receptors: a woman between 18 and 29 years old with acute or convalescent COVID-19.

This sequence joins TRBV6-5 and TRBJ1-1; 7 nucleotides align to TRBD1. Looked up from germline, CDR1 is MNHEY and CDR2 is SVGAGI. V lost 6 bases, J lost 3 bases, and 10 bases stayed unmatched. The CDR3 is made up of 15 amino acids. The CDR3 nucleotides read TGTGCCAGCAGCGCCCAGACAGGGCACGACACTGAAGCTTTCTTT. Amino acid sequence: CASSAQTGHDTEAFF.

V and J are TRBV30 and TRBJ2-1; D call uncertain. V was shortened by 2 bases and J by 1 base, with 15 bases between the two germline ends. Per germline, CDR1 GTSNPN and CDR2 SVGIG (reference sequence). The CDR3 loop spans 16 amino acids. CDR3 DNA sequence: TGTGCCTGGAGTAACGAGGCAGCTCCATCCTACAATGAGCAGTTCTTC. Its translation is CAWSNEAAPSYNEQFF.

The chain has TRBV3-1 (or the pseudogene TRBV3-2) and TRBJ2-5; 8 bases map to TRBD2. The CDR3 totals 17 residues. With 0 bases clipped from V and 1 base from J, the junction kept 7 bases outside the gene matches. Germline V lookup: CDR1 LGHDT, CDR2 YNNKEL (reference sequence). CDR3 amino acids: CASSQDWRGDLQETQYF. The CDR3, as DNA: TGTGCCAGCAGCCAAGATTGGCGGGGGGACCTCCAAGAGACCCAGTACTTC.

The gene calls are TRBV19 and TRBJ1-1; 12 nucleotides align to TRBD1. Looked up from germline, CDR1 is LNHDA and CDR2 is SQIVND (reference sequence). The CDR3 runs to 19 residues. Losses at the gene ends were 0 bases for V and 5 bases for J; bases not matched to a gene: 13. Here the CDR3 reads CASSIDLWVGTGGLTEAFF. CDR3 nucleotide sequence: TGTGCCAGTAGTATAGATCTATGGGTGGGGACAGGGGGCCTGACTGAAGCTTTCTTT.